Described below is a single T cell receptor beta chain sequence and its context. The target antigen is unknown. Treatment of the sample: approximately 11-day PBMC culture with coronavirus spike peptide pools or control peptides (ViraFEST assay). One should note that the unexposed donor's CD4+ T cells were collected before the COVID-19 pandemic (2011-2018). The Oncomine TCR Beta short-read assay sequenced DNA from cultured CD4+ T cells. From CD4+ T cells that had been cultured, genomic DNA was extracted. TCRdb re-called the PCR reads with MiXCR, one entry per CDR3 protein. The profile covers 7,000 or so distinct CDR3 sequences, with about 38% appearing a single time and 30% to 35% taken by the ten largest. The CDR3 has 13 amino acids. V lost 2 bases, J lost 2 bases, and 9 bases lay in between. Germline CDR1 reads DFQATT; CDR2 reads SNEGSKA (reference sequence). The sample comes from a study of vaccination and CD4 T cells after COVID-19. About the research overall: Participants, all vaccine recipients, received two doses of either BNT162b2 or mRNA-1273. From HCoV-229E, HCoV-OC43, HCoV-NL63 and SARS-CoV-2, overlapping spike peptides were used to stimulate the cells. Control cultures were given a CEFX pool, an HIV-1 Nef pool, or no peptide.

This rearrangement joins TRBV20-1 to TRBJ2-5; D is uncertain. This clonotype was sampled from a human donor in good health. The sequenced sample consisted of CD4+ T cells from blood, cultured in vitro. CDR3 region: CSARRSVQETQYF. In nucleotides, the CDR3 is TGCAGTGCTAGAAGGTCCGTTCAAGAGACCCAGTACTTC.